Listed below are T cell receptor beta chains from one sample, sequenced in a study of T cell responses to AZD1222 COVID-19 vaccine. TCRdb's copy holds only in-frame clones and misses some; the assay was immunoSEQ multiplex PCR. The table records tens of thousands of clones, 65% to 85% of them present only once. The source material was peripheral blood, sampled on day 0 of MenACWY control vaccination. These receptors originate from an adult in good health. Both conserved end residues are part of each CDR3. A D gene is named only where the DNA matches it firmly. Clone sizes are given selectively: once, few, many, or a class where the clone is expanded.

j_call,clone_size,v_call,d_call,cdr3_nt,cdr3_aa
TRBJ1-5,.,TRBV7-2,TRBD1,TGTGCCAGCAGCTTACAGGGGGGCAATCAGCCCCAGCATTTT,CASSLQGGNQPQHF
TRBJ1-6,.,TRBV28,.,TGTGCCAGCAGTCCCCGTGGAGGGGGGGGTAATTCACCCCTCCACTTT,CASSPRGGGGNSPLHF
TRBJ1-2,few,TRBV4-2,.,TGTGCCAGCAGCCCCGTTGCTGGGGGCTACACCTTC,CASSPVAGGYTF
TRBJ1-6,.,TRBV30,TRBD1,TGTGCCGGACAGGGCGCCGACCTCAATAATTCACCCCTCCACTTT,CAGQGADLNNSPLHF
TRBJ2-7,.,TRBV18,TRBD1,TGTGCCAGCTCACCGACAGGGATATTCTCCTACGAGCAGTACTTC,CASSPTGIFSYEQYF
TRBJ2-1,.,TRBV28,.,TGTGCCAGCTACGGGAGCGATGAGCAGTTCTTC,CASYGSDEQFF
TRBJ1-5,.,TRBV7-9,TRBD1,TGTGCCAGCAGCTTGGGGGGACAGGAGCATCAGCCCCAGCATTTT,CASSLGGQEHQPQHF
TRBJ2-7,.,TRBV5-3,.,TGTGCCAGAAGATTGGGGGAGAGAAGGTACGAGCAGTACTTC,CARRLGERRYEQYF
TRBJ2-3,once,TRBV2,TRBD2,TGTGCCAGCAGTGTCCCTAGCGGGAGTAAAGATACGCAGTATTTT,CASSVPSGSKDTQYF
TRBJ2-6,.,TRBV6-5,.,TGTGCCAGCGGCCTGACAGATTCTGGGGCCAACGTCCTGACTTTC,CASGLTDSGANVLTF
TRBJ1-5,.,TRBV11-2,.,TGTGCCAGCAGCGAAGAGGGGGGAAAGTGTCAGCCCCAGCATTTT,CASSEEGGKCQPQHF
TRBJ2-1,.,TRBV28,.,TGTGCCAGCAGTCCTCAGGTTCCCTCCTACAATGAGCAGTTCTTC,CASSPQVPSYNEQFF
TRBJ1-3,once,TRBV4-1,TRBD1,TGCGCCAGCAGCCAAGGACAGGGGAAGGCTGGAAACACCATATATTTT,CASSQGQGKAGNTIYF
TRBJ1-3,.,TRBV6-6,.,TGTGCCAGCAGTTACTCGGTGGACGTCGGAAACACCATATATTTT,CASSYSVDVGNTIYF
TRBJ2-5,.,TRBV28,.,TGTGCCAGCAGGAGGTTTGGTGGAGAGACCCAGTACTTC,CASRRFGGETQYF
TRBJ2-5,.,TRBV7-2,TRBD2,TGTGCCAGCAGCTTAGCACTAGCGGGAGAGACCCAGTACTTC,CASSLALAGETQYF
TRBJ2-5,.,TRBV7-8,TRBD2,TGTGCCAGCAGCGAAGTAGCGGGGGAGTTGGAGACCCAGTACTTC,CASSEVAGELETQYF
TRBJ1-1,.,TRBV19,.,TGTGCCAGTAAGGAAGGACAGAGATATCCTCCTGAAGCTTTCTTT,CASKEGQRYPPEAFF